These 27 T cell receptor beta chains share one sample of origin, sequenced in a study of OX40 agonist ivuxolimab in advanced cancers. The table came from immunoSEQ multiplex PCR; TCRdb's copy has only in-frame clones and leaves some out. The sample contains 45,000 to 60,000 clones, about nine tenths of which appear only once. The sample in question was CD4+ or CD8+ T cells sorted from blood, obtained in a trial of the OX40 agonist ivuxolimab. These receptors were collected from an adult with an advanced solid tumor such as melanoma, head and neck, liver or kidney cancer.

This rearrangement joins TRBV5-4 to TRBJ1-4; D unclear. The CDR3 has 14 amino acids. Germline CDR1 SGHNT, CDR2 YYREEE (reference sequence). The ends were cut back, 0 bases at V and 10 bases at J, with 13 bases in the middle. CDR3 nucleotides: TGTGCCAGCAGCTTGGGTCAAGGTTCAGGAAAACTGTTTTTT. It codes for CASSLGQGSGKLFF.

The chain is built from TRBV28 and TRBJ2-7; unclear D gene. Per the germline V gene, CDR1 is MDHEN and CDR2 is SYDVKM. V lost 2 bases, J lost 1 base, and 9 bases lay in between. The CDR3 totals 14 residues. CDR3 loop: CASSLPGISYEQYF. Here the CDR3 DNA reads TGTGCCAGCAGTTTACCCGGAATTTCCTACGAGCAGTACTTC.

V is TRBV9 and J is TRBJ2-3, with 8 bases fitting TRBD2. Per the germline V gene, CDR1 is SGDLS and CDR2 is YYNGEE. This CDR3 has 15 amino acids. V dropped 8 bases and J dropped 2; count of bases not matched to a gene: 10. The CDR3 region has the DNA TGTGCCAGTCAGCCGGGGGGGCGACCCACAGATACGCAGTATTTT. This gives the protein CASQPGGRPTDTQYF.

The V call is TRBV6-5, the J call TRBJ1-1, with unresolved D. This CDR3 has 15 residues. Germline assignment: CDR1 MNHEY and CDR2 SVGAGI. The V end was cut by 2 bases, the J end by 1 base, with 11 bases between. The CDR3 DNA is TGTGCCAGCAGTTACGATTTTGGGAAGAACACTGAAGCTTTCTTT. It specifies CASSYDFGKNTEAFF.

The CDR3 reads CASSQQGMYTEAFF. CDR3 nucleotides: TGTGCCAGCAGTCAACAGGGTATGTACACTGAAGCTTTCTTT. The chain links TRBV6-6 to TRBJ1-1; D might be TRBD1 (6 bases). In germline, CDR1 is MNHNY, CDR2 SVGAGI (reference sequence). The CDR3 sequence is 14 residues long. The germline V and J ends were trimmed by 5 bases and 3 bases, with 13 bases remaining between them.

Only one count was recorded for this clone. The CDR3 here is CASSLVGLGGMEETQYF. CDR3 DNA: TGCGCCAGCAGCTTGGTCGGTTTAGGGGGGATGGAAGAGACCCAGTACTTC. This sequence joins TRBV5-1 and TRBJ2-5; D is perhaps TRBD1 or TRBD2 (6 bases each). Deletions cut 0 bases from V and 3 bases from J, with 18 bases between. CDR1 and CDR2 from the germline V gene are SGHRS and YFSETQ. The CDR3 covers 17 residues.

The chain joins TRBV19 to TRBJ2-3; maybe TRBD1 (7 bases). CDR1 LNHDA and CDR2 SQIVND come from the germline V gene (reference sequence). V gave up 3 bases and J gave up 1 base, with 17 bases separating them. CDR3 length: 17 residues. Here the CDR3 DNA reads TGTGCCAGTAGTATTAACAGGGGCCGACTAGGCACAGATACGCAGTATTTT. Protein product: CASSINRGRLGTDTQYF.

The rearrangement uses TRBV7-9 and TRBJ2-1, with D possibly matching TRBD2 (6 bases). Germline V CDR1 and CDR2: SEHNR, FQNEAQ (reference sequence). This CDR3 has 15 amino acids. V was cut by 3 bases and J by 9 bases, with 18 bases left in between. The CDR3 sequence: CASSFPGSGAGEQFF. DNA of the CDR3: TGTGCCAGCAGCTTCCCCGGGAGTGGGGCAGGTGAGCAGTTCTTC.

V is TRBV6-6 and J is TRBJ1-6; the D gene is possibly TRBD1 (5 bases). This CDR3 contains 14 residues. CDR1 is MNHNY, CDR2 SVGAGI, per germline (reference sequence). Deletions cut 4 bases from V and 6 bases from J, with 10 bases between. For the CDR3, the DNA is TGTGCCAGCAGTTCGGGGGTTTTTAATTCACCCCTCCACTTT. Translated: CASSSGVFNSPLHF.

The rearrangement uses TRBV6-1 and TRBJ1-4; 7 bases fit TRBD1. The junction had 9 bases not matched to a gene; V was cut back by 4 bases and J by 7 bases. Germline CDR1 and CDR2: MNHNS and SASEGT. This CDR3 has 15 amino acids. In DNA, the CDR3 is TGTGCCAGCAGTGTCCAGGGGGGCGTGAGTGAAAAACTGTTTTTT. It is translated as CASSVQGGVSEKLFF.

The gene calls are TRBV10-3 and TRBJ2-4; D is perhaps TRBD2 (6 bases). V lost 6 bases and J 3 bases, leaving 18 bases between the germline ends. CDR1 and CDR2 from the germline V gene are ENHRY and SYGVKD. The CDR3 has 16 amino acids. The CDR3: CAISMDYPSDKNIQYF. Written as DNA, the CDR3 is TGTGCCATCAGCATGGACTACCCGTCGGACAAAAACATTCAGTACTTC.

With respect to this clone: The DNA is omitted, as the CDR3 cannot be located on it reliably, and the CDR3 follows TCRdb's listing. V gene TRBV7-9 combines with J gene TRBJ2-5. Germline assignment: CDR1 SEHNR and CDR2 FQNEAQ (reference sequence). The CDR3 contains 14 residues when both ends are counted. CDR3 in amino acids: CASSLVGPGETQYF.

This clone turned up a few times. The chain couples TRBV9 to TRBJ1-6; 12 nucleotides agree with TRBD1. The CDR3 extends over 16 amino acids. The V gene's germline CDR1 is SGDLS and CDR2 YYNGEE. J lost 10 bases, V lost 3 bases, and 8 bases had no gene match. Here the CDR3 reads CASSELGGTGGSPLHF. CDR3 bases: TGTGCCAGCAGCGAGTTGGGTGGGACAGGGGGCTCACCCCTCCACTTT.

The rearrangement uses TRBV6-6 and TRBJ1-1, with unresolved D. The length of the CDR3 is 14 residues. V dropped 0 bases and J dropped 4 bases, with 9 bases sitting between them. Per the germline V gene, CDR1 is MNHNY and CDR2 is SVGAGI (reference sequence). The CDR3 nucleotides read TGTGCCAGCAGTTACTCGAAGCAGACCACTGAAGCTTTCTTT. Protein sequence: CASSYSKQTTEAFF.

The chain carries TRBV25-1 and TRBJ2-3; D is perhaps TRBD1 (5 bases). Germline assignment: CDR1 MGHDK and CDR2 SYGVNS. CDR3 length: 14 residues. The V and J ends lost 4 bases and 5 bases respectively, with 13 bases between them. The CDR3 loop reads CASSVWGVIDTQYF. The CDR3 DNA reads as TGTGCCAGCAGTGTTTGGGGCGTAATAGATACGCAGTATTTT.

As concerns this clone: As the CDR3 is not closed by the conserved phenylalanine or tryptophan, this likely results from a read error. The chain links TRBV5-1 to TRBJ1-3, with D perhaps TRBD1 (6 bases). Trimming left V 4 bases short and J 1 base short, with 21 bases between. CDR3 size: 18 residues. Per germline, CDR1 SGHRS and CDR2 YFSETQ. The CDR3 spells CASSGGGGNEYSGNTIYS. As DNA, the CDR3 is TGCGCCAGCAGCGGGGGCGGTGGGAACGAGTATTCTGGAAACACCATATATTCT.

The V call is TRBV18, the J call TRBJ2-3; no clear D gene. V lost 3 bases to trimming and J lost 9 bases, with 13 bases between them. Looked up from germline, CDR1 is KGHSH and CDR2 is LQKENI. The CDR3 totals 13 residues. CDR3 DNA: TGTGCCAGCTCACCCCCGAAGTCGGCGACGCAGTATTTT. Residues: CASSPPKSATQYF.

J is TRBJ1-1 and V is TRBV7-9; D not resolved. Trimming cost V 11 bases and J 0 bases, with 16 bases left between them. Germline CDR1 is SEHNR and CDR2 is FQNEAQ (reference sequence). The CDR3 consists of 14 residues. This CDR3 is CAWRLMGMNTEAFF. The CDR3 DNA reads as TGTGCCTGGAGACTTATGGGGATGAACACTGAAGCTTTCTTT.

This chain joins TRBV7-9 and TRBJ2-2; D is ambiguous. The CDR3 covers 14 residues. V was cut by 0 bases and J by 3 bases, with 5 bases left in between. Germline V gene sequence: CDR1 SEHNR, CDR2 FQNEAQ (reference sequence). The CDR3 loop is CASSLAGYTGELFF. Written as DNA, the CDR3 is TGTGCCAGCAGCTTAGCAGGGTACACCGGGGAGCTGTTTTTT.

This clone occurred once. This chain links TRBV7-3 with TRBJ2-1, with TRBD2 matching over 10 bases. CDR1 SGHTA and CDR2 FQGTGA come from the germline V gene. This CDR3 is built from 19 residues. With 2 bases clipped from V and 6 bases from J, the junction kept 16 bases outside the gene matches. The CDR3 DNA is TGTGCCAGCAGCTTACAGGAACCAGGACTAGCGGTATATGGCAATGAGCAGTTCTTC. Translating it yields CASSLQEPGLAVYGNEQFF.

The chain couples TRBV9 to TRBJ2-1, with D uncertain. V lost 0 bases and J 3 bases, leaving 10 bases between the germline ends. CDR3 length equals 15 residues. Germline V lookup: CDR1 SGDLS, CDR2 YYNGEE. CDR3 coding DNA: TGTGCCAGCAGCGTAGAGGTGGCTAGCTACAATGAGCAGTTCTTC. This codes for CASSVEVASYNEQFF.

CDR3 region: CASSDGGARYGYTF. The CDR3 DNA reads as TGTGCCAGTAGTGATGGGGGGGCTCGCTATGGCTACACCTTC. The chain couples TRBV19 to TRBJ1-2, with D tentatively TRBD1 (6 bases). The ends were cut back, 5 bases at V and 4 bases at J, with 14 bases in the middle. Germline values: CDR1 LNHDA, CDR2 SQIVND (reference sequence). The CDR3 sequence is 14 residues long.

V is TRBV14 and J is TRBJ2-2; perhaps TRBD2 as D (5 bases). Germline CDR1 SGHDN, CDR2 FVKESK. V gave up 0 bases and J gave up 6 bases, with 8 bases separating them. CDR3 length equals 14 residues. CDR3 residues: CASSQEAAAGELFF. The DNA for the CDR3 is TGTGCCAGCAGCCAAGAAGCGGCGGCCGGGGAGCTGTTTTTT.

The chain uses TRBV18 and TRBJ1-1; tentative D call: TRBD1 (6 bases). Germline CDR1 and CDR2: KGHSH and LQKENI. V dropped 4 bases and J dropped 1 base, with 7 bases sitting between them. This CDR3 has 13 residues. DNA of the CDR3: TGTGCCAGCTCACAGGGACAGAACACTGAAGCTTTCTTT. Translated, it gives CASSQGQNTEAFF.

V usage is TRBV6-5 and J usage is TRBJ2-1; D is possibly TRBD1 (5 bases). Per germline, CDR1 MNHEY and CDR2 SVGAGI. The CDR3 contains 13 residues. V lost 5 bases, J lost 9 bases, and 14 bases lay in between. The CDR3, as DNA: TGTGCCAGCAGTCCTACAGGCCCACGTGAGCAGTTCTTC. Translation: CASSPTGPREQFF.

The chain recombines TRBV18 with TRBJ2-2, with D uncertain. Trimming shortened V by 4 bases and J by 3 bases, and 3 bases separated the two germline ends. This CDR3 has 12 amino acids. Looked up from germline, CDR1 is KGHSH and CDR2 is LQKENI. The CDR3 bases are TGTGCCAGCTCACATGACACCGGGGAGCTGTTTTTT. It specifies CASSHDTGELFF.

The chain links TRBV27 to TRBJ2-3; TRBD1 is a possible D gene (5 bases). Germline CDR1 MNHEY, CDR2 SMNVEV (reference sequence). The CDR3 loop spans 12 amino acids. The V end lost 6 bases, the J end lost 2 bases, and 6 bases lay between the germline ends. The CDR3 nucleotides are TGTGCCAGCAGAGGGGTCACAGATACGCAGTATTTT. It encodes CASRGVTDTQYF.